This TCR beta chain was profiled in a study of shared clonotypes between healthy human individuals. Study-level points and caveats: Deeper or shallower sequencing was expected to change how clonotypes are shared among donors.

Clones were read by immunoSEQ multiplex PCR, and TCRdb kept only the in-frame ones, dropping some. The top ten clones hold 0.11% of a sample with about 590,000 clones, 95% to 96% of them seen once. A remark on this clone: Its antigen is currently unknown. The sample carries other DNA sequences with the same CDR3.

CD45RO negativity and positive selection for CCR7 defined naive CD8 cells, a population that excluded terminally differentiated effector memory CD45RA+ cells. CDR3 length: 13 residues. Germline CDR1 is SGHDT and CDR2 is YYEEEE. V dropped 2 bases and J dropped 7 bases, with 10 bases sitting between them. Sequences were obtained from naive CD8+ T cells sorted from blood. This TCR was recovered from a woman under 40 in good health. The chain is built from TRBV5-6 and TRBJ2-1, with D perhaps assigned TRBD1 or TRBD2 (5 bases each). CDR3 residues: CASSFGTRNEQFF. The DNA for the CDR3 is TGTGCCAGCAGCTTCGGGACGAGGAATGAGCAGTTCTTC.